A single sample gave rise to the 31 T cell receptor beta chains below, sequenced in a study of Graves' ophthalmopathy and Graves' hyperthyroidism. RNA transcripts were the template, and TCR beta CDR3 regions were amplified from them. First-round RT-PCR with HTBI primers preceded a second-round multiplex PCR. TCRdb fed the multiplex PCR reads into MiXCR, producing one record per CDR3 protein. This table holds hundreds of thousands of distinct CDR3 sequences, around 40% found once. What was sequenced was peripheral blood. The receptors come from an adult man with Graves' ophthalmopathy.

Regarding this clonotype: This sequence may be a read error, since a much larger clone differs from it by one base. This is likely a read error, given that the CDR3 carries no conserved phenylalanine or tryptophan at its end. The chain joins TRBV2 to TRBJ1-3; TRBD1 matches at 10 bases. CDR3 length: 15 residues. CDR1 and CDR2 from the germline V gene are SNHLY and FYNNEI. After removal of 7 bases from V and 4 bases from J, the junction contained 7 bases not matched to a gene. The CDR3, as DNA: TGTGCCAGCAACCCGGGACAGGGGTACGGAAACACCATATATCTT. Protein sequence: CASNPGQGYGNTIYL.

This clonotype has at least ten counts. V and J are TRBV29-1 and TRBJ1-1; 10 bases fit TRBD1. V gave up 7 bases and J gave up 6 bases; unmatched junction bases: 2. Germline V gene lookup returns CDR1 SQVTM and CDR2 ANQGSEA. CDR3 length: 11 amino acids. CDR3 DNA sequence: TGCAGCGCCGGACAGGGGGCTGAAGCTTTCTTT. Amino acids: CSAGQGAEAFF.

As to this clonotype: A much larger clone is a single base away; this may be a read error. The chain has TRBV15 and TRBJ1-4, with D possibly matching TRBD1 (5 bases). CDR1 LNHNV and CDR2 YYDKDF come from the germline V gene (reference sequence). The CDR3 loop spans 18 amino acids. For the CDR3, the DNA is TGTGCCACCAGCGGAGATTTTCCAGGGAAGGGAACTAATGAAAAACTGTTTTTT. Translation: CATSGDFPGKGTNEKLFF.

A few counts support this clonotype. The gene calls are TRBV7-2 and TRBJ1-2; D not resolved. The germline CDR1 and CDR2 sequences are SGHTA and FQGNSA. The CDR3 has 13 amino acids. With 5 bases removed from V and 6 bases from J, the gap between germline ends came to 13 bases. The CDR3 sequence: CASSQEAGNGYTF. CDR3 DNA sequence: TGTGCCAGCAGCCAAGAGGCCGGCAATGGCTACACCTTC. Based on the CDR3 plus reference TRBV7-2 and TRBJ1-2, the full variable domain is GAGVSQSPSNKVTEKGKDVELRCDPISGHTALYWYRQSLGQGLEFLIYFQGNSAPDKSGLPSDRFSAERTGGSVSTLTIQRTQQEDSAVYLCASSQEAGNGYTFGSGTRLTVV.

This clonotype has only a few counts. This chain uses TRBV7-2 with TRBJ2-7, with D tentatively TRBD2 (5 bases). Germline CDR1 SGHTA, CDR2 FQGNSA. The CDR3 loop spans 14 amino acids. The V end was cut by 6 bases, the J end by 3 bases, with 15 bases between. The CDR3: CASRLHQLVYEQYF. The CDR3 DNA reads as TGTGCCAGCAGACTACATCAACTAGTCTACGAGCAGTACTTC.

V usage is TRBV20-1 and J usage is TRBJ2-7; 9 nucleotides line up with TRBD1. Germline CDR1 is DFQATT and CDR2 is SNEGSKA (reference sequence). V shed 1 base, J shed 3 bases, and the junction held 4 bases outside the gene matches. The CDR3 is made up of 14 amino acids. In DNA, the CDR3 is TGCAGTGCTAGAGGGGGGGACAGGGACTACGAGCAGTACTTC. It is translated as CSARGGDRDYEQYF.

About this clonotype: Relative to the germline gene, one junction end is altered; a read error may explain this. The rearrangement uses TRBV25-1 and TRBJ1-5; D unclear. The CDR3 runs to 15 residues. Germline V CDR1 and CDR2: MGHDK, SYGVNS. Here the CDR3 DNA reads TGCGCCAGCAGCCAAGGGCAGTATAGCAATCAGCCCCAGCATTTT. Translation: CASSQGQYSNQPQHF.

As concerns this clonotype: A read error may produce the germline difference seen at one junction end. CDR3 in amino acids: CARGAVNTEAFF. In nucleotides, the CDR3 is TGTGCCAGGGGGGCAGTAAACACCGAAGCTTTCTTT. The chain is built from TRBV11-1 and TRBJ1-1; D may be TRBD1 (6 bases). The CDR3 is made up of 12 amino acids. Germline V lookup: CDR1 SGHAT, CDR2 FQDESV (reference sequence).

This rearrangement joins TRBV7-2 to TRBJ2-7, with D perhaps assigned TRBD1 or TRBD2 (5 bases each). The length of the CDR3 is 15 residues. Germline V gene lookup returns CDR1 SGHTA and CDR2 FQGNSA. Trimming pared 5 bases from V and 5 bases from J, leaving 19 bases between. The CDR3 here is CASSPGAAGNHEQYF. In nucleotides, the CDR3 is TGTGCCAGCAGCCCTGGAGCGGCAGGGAACCACGAGCAGTACTTC. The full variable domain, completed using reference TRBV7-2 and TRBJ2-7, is GAGVSQSPSNKVTEKGKDVELRCDPISGHTALYWYRQSLGQGLEFLIYFQGNSAPDKSGLPSDRFSAERTGGSVSTLTIQRTQQEDSAVYLCASSPGAAGNHEQYFGPGTRLTVT.

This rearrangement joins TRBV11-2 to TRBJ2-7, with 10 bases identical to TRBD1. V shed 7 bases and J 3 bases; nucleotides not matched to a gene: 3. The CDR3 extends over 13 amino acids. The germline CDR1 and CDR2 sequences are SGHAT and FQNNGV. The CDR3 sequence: CASIGQGDYEQYF. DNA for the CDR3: TGTGCCAGCATTGGACAGGGGGACTACGAGCAGTACTTC. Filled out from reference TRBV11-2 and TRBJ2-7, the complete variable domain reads EAGVAQSPRYKIIEKRQSVAFWCNPISGHATLYWYQQILGQGPKLLIQFQNNGVVDDSQLPKDRFSAERLKGVDSTLKIQPAKLEDSAVYLCASIGQGDYEQYFGPGTRLTVT.

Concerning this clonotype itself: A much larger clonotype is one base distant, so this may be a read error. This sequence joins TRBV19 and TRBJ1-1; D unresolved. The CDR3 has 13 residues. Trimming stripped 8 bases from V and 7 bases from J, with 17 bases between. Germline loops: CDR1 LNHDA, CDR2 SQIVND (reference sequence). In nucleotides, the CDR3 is TGTGCCAGTGGTAGTCCGGGAGGTGATGAAGCTTTCTTT. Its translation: CASGSPGGDEAFF.

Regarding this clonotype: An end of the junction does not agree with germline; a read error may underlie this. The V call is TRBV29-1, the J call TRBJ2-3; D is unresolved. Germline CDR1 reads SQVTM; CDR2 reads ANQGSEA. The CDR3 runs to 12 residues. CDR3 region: CSVVRSTDTQYF. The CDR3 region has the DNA TGCAGCGTTGTCAGGAGCACAGATACGCAGTATTTC.

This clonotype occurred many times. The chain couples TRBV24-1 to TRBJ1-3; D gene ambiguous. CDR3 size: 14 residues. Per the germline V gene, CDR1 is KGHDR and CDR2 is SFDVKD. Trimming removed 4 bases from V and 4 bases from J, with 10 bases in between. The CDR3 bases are TGTGCCACCAGTGAGGGGAGGTTCGGAAACACCATATATTTT. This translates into CATSEGRFGNTIYF.

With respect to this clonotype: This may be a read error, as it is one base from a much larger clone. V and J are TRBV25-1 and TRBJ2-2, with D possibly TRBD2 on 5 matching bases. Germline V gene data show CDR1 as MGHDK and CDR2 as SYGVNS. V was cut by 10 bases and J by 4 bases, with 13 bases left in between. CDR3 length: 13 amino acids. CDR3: CAINGGFTGELFF. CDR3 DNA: TGTGCCATCAATGGAGGATTCACCGGGGAGCTGTTTTTT. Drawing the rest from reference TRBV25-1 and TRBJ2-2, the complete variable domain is EADIYQTPRYLVIGTGKKITLECSQTMGHDKMYWYQQDPGMELHLIHYSYGVNSTEKGDLSSESTVSRIRTEHFPLTLESARPSHTSQYLCAINGGFTGELFFGEGSRLTVL.

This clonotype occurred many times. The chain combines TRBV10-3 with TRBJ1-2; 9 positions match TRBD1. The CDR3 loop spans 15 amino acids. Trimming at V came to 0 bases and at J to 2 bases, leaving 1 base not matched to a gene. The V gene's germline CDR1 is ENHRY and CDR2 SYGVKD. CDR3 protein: CAISESGQGNYGYTF. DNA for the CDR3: TGTGCCATCAGTGAGTCGGGACAGGGAAACTATGGCTACACCTTC.

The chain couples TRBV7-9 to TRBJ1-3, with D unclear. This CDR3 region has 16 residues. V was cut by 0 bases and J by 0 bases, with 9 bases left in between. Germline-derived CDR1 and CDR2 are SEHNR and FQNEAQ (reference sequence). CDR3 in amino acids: CASSLAASYSGNTIYF. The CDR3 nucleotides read TGTGCCAGCAGCTTAGCGGCCAGCTACTCTGGAAACACCATATATTTT.

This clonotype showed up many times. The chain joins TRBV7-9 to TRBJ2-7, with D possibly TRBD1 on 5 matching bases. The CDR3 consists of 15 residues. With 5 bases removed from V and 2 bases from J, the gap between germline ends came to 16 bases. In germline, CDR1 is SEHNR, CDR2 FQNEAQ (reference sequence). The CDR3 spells CASSPPTGFAYEQYF. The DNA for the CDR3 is TGTGCCAGCAGCCCGCCTACAGGATTCGCCTACGAGCAGTACTTC.

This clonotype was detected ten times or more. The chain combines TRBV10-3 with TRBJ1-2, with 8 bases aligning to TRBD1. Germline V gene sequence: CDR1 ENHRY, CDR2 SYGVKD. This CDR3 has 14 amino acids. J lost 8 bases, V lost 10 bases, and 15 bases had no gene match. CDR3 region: CASRPTGTGQGYTF. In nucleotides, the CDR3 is TGTGCCAGCAGACCCACCGGGACAGGACAGGGCTACACCTTC.

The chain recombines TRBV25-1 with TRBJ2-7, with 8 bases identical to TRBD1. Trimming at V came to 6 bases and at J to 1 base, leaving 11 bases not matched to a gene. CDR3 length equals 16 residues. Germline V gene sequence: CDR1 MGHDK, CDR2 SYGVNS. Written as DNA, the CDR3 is TGTGCCAGCAGCGCTGGACAGGGCCATCGGTCCTACGAGCAGTACTTC. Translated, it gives CASSAGQGHRSYEQYF.

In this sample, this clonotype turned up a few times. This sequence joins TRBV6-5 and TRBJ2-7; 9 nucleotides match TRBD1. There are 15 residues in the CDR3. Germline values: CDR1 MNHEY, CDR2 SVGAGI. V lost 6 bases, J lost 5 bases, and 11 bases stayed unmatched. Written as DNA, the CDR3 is TGTGCCAGCAGCCCCAGGGGACAGGGTCTAAACGAGCAGTACTTC. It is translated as CASSPRGQGLNEQYF.

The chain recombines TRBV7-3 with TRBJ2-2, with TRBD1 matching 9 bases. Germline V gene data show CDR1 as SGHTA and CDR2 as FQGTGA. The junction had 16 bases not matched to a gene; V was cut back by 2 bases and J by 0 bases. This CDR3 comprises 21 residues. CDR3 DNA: TGTGCCAGCAGCTTAGGTGCCATGACCGGGACAGGGTTTCCGAACACCGGGGAGCTGTTTTTT. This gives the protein CASSLGAMTGTGFPNTGELFF.

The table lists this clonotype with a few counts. CDR3 sequence reads: CASSPSPDRSLHF. The CDR3, as DNA: TGTGCCAGCAGTCCCAGCCCCGATCGGTCCCTCCACTTT. The chain couples TRBV6-5 to TRBJ1-6; D unresolved. Germline CDR1 and CDR2: MNHEY and SVGAGI. The V gene lost 5 bases and the J gene lost 14 bases, with 16 bases spanning the gap. This CDR3 spans 13 amino acids.

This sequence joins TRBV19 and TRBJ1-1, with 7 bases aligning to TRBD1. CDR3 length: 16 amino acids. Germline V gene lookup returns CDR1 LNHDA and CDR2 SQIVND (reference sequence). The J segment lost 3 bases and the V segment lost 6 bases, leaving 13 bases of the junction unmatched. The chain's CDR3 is CASSQGQSREYTEAFF. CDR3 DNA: TGTGCCAGTAGCCAGGGACAGTCCAGGGAATACACTGAAGCTTTCTTT.

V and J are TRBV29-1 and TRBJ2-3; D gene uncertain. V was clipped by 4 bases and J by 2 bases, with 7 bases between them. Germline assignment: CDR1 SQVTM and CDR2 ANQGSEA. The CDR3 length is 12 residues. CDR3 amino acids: CSVGGLTDTQYF. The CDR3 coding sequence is TGCAGCGTTGGCGGCCTCACAGATACGCAGTATTTT.

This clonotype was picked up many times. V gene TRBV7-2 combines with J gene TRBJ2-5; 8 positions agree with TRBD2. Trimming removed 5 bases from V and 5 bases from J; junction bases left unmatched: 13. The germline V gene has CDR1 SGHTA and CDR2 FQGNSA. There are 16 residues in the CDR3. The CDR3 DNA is TGTGCCAGCAGCCCCGGTACAGCGGGGGAGTGGGAGACCCAGTACTTC. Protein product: CASSPGTAGEWETQYF.

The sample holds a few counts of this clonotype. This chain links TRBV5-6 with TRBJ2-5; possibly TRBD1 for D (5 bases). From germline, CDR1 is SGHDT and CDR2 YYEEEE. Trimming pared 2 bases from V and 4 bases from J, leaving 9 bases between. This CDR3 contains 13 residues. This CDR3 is CASSFPGSETQYF. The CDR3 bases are TGTGCCAGCAGCTTTCCAGGGTCAGAGACCCAGTACTTC.

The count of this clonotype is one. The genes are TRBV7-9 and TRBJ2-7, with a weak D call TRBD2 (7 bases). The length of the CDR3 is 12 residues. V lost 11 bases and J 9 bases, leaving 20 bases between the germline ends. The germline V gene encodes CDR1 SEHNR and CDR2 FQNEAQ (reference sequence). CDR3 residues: CACSEGGVRQYF. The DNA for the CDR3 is TGTGCCTGCTCCGAGGGGGGGGTTAGGCAGTACTTC.

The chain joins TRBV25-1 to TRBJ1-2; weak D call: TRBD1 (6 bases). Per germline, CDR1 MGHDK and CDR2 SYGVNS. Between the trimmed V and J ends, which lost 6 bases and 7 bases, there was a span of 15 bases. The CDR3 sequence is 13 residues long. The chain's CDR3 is CASRRQAVRGYTF. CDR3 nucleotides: TGTGCCAGCAGGAGACAGGCCGTTCGTGGCTACACCTTC.

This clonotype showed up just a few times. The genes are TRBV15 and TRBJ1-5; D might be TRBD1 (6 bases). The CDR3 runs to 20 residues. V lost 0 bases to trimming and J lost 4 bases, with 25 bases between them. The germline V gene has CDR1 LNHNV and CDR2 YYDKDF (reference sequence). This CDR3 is CATSRDRLRDGGLSNQPQHF. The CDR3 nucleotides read TGTGCCACCAGCAGAGATCGGTTACGGGATGGGGGGCTTTCGAATCAGCCCCAGCATTTT. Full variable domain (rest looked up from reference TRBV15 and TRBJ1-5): DAMVIQNPRYQVTQFGKPVTLSCSQTLNHNVMYWYQQKSSQAPKLLFHYYDKDFNNEADTPDNFQSRRPNTSFCFLDIRSPGLGDTAMYLCATSRDRLRDGGLSNQPQHFGDGTRLSIL.

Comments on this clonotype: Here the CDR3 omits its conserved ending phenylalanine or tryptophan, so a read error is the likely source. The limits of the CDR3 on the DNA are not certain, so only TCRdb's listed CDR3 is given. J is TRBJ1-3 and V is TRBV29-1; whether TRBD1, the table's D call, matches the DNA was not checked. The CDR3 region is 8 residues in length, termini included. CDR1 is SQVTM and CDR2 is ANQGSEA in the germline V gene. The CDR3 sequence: CSGATGTS.

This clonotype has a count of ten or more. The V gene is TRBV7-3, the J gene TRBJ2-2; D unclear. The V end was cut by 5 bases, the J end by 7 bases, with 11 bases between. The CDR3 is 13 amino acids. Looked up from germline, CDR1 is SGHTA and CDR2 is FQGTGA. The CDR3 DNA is TGTGCCAGCAGCCCCCTCGGAGTCGGGGAGCTGTTTTTT. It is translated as CASSPLGVGELFF. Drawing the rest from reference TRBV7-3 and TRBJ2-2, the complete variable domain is GAGVSQTPSNKVTEKGKYVELRCDPISGHTALYWYRQSLGQGPEFLIYFQGTGAADDSGLPNDRFFAVRPEGSVSTLKIQRTERGDSAVYLCASSPLGVGELFFGEGSRLTVL.